The 23 T cell receptor beta chains given below trace back to one sample, sequenced in a study of cytomegalovirus exposure and HLA in healthy donors. The PCR used 60 Vbeta and 13 Jbeta primers. The assay was immunoSEQ multiplex PCR, and TCRdb's table has in-frame clones only and misses some. The sample shows 150,000 to 200,000 clones, more than 60% of them seen only once. The sequenced material came from PBMCs. The origin of the receptors is a young woman in good health and CMV-seropositive.

This chain joins TRBV29-1 and TRBJ1-2, with TRBD1 as a possible D gene (5 bases). Deletions cut 6 bases from V and 2 bases from J, with 13 bases between. CDR3 size: 13 residues. Germline assignment: CDR1 SQVTM and CDR2 ANQGSEA. The CDR3 nucleotides are TGCAGCGTGGGGGAGGACAAAAACTATGGCTACACCTTC. Residues: CSVGEDKNYGYTF. The whole variable domain, filled in from reference TRBV29-1 and TRBJ1-2, reads SAVISQKPSRDICQRGTSLTIQCQVDSQVTMMFWYRQQPGQSLTLIATANQGSEATYESGFVIDKFPISRPNLTFSTLTVSNMSPEDSSIYLCSVGEDKNYGYTFGSGTRLTVV.

The chain couples TRBV9 to TRBJ1-4; D is possibly TRBD1 (6 bases). Germline V gene lookup returns CDR1 SGDLS and CDR2 YYNGEE. The CDR3 contains 15 residues. V lost 3 bases and J lost 2, with 11 bases in between. The CDR3 DNA sequence: TGTGCCAGCAGCGAACAGGGAGGGACTAATGAAAAACTGTTTTTT. It codes for CASSEQGGTNEKLFF.

J is TRBJ1-3 and V is TRBV28; D not resolved. This CDR3 spans 14 amino acids. Between the trimmed V and J ends, which lost 2 bases and 2 bases, there was a span of 7 bases. Looked up from germline, CDR1 is MDHEN and CDR2 is SYDVKM. This CDR3 is CASSLAGTGNTIYF. The CDR3 DNA sequence: TGTGCCAGCAGTTTAGCGGGAACTGGAAACACCATATATTTT.

The chain recombines TRBV29-1 with TRBJ2-1; D is unclear. Germline loops: CDR1 SQVTM, CDR2 ANQGSEA. There are 14 residues in the CDR3. V shed 7 bases and J shed 4 bases, with 17 bases lying between them. The CDR3, as DNA: TGCAGCGGTTGTTTAGATGGCGGTTACAATGAGCAGTTCTTC. This codes for CSGCLDGGYNEQFF.

This clone was picked up one time. The chain couples TRBV18 to TRBJ2-3, with 11 bases aligning to TRBD1. Trimming at V came to 3 bases and at J to 4 bases, leaving 6 bases not matched to a gene. This CDR3 region has 16 residues. Germline V lookup: CDR1 KGHSH, CDR2 LQKENI. The CDR3 here is CASSPRGTGGPDTQYF. Written as DNA, the CDR3 is TGTGCCAGCTCACCTCGTGGGACAGGGGGTCCAGATACGCAGTATTTT.

This chain joins TRBV10-3 and TRBJ1-1, with a weak D call TRBD1 (6 bases). The CDR3 loop spans 15 amino acids. V was shortened by 0 bases and J by 4 bases, with 12 bases between the two germline ends. Germline values: CDR1 ENHRY, CDR2 SYGVKD. CDR3 nucleotides: TGTGCCATCAGTGAGTCCGGGGGGCTAGTCACTGAAGCTTTCTTT. Translation: CAISESGGLVTEAFF.

The chain's CDR3 is CASSPRWGGTEAFF. For the CDR3, the DNA is TGTGCCAGCAGCCCGCGTTGGGGGGGGACTGAAGCTTTCTTT. The chain couples TRBV7-8 to TRBJ1-1; tentatively, D is TRBD1 (5 bases). Germline V gene lookup returns CDR1 SGHVS and CDR2 FQNEAQ. The V gene lost 5 bases and the J gene lost 5 bases, with 15 bases spanning the gap. The CDR3 is 14 amino acids.

This clone was observed a single time. Because the CDR3 is missing its conserved closing phenylalanine or tryptophan, this is likely a read error. The DNA is left out, because the CDR3 cannot be placed on it with certainty; the CDR3 is given as TCRdb lists it. This rearrangement joins TRBV21-1 to TRBJ1-1; the table calls TRBD1, which could not be checked here. TRBV21-1 is a recognized pseudogene. Including both end residues, the CDR3 is 14 amino acids long. CDR3: CASSKYQGRTLKLS.

The chain combines TRBV5-5 with TRBJ2-2, with D possibly TRBD2 on 5 matching bases. The CDR3 has 14 amino acids. Deletions cut 4 bases from V and 4 bases from J, with 11 bases between. Germline-derived CDR1 and CDR2 are SGHKS and YYEKEE (reference sequence). CDR3 bases: TGTGCCAGCAGCCTCCGGGAAATCACCGGGGAGCTGTTTTTT. It specifies CASSLREITGELFF.

CDR3: CAWSVSGNTIYF. The CDR3 DNA sequence: TGTGCCTGGAGTGTATCGGGAAACACCATATATTTT. This chain joins TRBV30 and TRBJ1-3, with no clear D. Germline loops: CDR1 GTSNPN, CDR2 SVGIG (reference sequence). The germline V and J ends were trimmed by 0 bases and 4 bases, with 4 bases remaining between them. CDR3 length: 12 amino acids.

V usage is TRBV4-3 and J usage is TRBJ2-3; 8 nucleotides agree with TRBD1. The CDR3 length is 16 residues. After removal of 5 bases from V and 1 base from J, the junction contained 8 bases not matched to a gene. Germline V CDR1 and CDR2: LGHNA, YSLEER. CDR3: CASSVTWTGRTDTQYF. CDR3 in DNA: TGCGCCAGCAGCGTAACCTGGACAGGGCGCACAGATACGCAGTATTTT.

The gene calls are TRBV15 and TRBJ2-2, with TRBD1 matching 7 bases. Germline trimming cut 0 bases from V and 0 bases from J; bases unmatched to any gene: 7. The CDR3 is 18 amino acids. The V gene's germline CDR1 is LNHNV and CDR2 YYDKDF (reference sequence). The CDR3 DNA is TGTGCCACCAGCAGAGATCGACGGGACAGATCGAACACCGGGGAGCTGTTTTTT. It encodes CATSRDRRDRSNTGELFF.

The chain has TRBV7-2 and TRBJ2-5, with D tentatively TRBD2 (6 bases). CDR1 is SGHTA and CDR2 is FQGNSA in the germline V gene. The CDR3 is 13 amino acids. Trimming cost V 2 bases and J 6 bases, with 10 bases left between them. CDR3 in DNA: TGTGCCAGCAGCTTATTCCGCGGGAAGACCCAGTACTTC. Its protein is CASSLFRGKTQYF.

The gene calls are TRBV28 and TRBJ2-5, with 8 bases identical to TRBD1. Losses at the gene ends were 5 bases for V and 5 bases for J; bases not matched to a gene: 10. Germline-derived CDR1 and CDR2 are MDHEN and SYDVKM. This CDR3 has 15 amino acids. The CDR3 is CASSPPQGARETQYF. Written as DNA, the CDR3 is TGTGCCAGCAGTCCGCCTCAGGGGGCTCGGGAGACCCAGTACTTC. Full variable domain (missing parts from reference TRBV28 and TRBJ2-5): DVKVTQSSRYLVKRTGEKVFLECVQDMDHENMFWYRQDPGLGLRLIYFSYDVKMKEKGDIPEGYSVSREKKERFSLILESASTNQTSMYLCASSPPQGARETQYFGPGTRLLVL.

This clone has more than one count but fewer than ten. The rearrangement uses TRBV4-2 and TRBJ2-1; D is uncertain. The CDR3 is 15 residues long. CDR1 is LGHNA and CDR2 is YNFKEQ in the germline V gene. The V end was cut by 0 bases, the J end by 4 bases, with 10 bases between. The CDR3 DNA follows: TGTGCCAGCAGCCAAGATTCTCACAGATACAATGAGCAGTTCTTC. Its protein product is CASSQDSHRYNEQFF.

This clone was seen more than once but under ten times. J is TRBJ2-5 and V is TRBV20-1; D call uncertain. The CDR3 spans 10 residues. CDR1 is DFQATT, CDR2 SNEGSKA, per germline (reference sequence). V was cut by 6 bases and J by 7 bases, with 9 bases left in between. CDR3 protein: CSASDWTQYF. The CDR3 coding sequence is TGCAGTGCAAGCGATTGGACCCAGTACTTC.

J is TRBJ1-3 and V is TRBV7-7; a possible D gene is TRBD1 (6 bases). This CDR3 is 15 amino acids long. V was trimmed by 1 base and J by 4 bases, leaving 11 bases between them. CDR1 and CDR2 (germline): SSHAT, FNYEAQ (reference sequence). CDR3 nucleotides: TGTGCCAGCAGCTTAGGGGGTGGACAGGGAAACACCATATATTTT. It specifies CASSLGGGQGNTIYF.

This rearrangement joins TRBV7-2 to TRBJ1-1; 11 nucleotides align to TRBD1. The CDR3 loop spans 15 amino acids. The V segment lost 5 bases and the J segment 11 bases; nucleotides outside the gene matches: 13. Germline CDR1 SGHTA, CDR2 FQGNSA. The CDR3 spells CASSTTLTDRGHAFF. The CDR3 DNA reads as TGTGCCAGCAGCACTACTCTAACGGACAGGGGGCACGCTTTCTTT.

The chain recombines TRBV10-3 with TRBJ2-1; 10 nucleotides match TRBD2. In germline, CDR1 is ENHRY, CDR2 SYGVKD. The trim removed 6 bases at V and 6 bases at J, leaving 5 bases unmatched. The CDR3 spans 14 residues. The CDR3 region has the DNA TGTGCCATCAGACTAGCGGGAAATGTCAATGAGCAGTTCTTC. This encodes CAIRLAGNVNEQFF.

This rearrangement joins TRBV28 to TRBJ1-3, with TRBD1 matching 7 bases. This CDR3 has 15 amino acids. V trimming: 6 bases; J trimming: 1 base; junction bases outside the gene matches: 6. The V gene's germline CDR1 is MDHEN and CDR2 SYDVKM. The CDR3 bases are TGTGCCAGCAGCCTCACAGGGGATTCTGGAAACACCATATATTTT. Protein sequence: CASSLTGDSGNTIYF.

The chain links TRBV2 to TRBJ2-7; 8 bases fit TRBD1. Per the germline V gene, CDR1 is SNHLY and CDR2 is FYNNEI. The V segment lost 6 bases and the J segment 3 bases; nucleotides outside the gene matches: 10. The CDR3 extends over 15 amino acids. CDR3 in amino acids: CASSRAGGGIYEQYF. For the CDR3, the DNA is TGTGCCAGCAGCCGGGCAGGGGGCGGCATCTACGAGCAGTACTTC.

The J gene is TRBJ2-2, the V gene TRBV9, with 11 nucleotides matching TRBD2. The CDR3 is made up of 17 amino acids. The trim removed 2 bases at V and 6 bases at J, leaving 9 bases unmatched. Germline assignment: CDR1 SGDLS and CDR2 YYNGEE. The CDR3 nucleotides are TGTGCCAGCAGCGTGGGACTAGCGGAGGGGGAGGCCGGGGAGCTGTTTTTT. This codes for CASSVGLAEGEAGELFF. Full variable domain (outside the CDR3, taken from reference TRBV9 and TRBJ2-2): DSGVTQTPKHLITATGQRVTLRCSPRSGDLSVYWYQQSLDQGLQFLIQYYNGEERAKGNILERFSAQQFPDLHSELNLSSLELGDSALYFCASSVGLAEGEAGELFFGEGSRLTVL.

The chain joins TRBV10-3 to TRBJ2-7; tentative D call: TRBD2 (6 bases). The V gene lost 0 bases and the J gene lost 9 bases, with 18 bases spanning the gap. CDR1 and CDR2 (germline): ENHRY, SYGVKD. CDR3 length: 15 residues. CDR3: CAISESTAGLTTQYF. The CDR3, as DNA: TGTGCCATCAGTGAGTCGACAGCGGGCCTTACGACGCAGTACTTC.